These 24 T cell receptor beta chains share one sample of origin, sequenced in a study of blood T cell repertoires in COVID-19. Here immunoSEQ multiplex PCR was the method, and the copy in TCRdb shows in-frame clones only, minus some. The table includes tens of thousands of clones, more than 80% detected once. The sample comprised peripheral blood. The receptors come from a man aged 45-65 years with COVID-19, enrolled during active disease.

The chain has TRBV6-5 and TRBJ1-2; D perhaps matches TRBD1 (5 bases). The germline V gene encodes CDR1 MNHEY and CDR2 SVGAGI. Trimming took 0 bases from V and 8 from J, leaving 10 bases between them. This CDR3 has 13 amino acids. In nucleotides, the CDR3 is TGTGCCAGCAGTTACTCCCCAGGGCTCGGCTACACCTTC. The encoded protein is CASSYSPGLGYTF.

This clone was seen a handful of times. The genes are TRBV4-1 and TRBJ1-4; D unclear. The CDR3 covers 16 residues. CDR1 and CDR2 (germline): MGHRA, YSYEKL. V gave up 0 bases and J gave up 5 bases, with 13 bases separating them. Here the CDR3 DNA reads TGCGCCAGCAGCCAAGAAATAAGCCGCCCCAATGAAAAACTGTTTTTT. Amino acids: CASSQEISRPNEKLFF.

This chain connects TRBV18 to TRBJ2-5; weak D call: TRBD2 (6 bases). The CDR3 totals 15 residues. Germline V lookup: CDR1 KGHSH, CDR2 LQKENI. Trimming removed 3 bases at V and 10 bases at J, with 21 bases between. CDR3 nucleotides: TGTGCCAGCTCACCCCGGCCGGGCCAACCCGGGGGCCAGTACTTC. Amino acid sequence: CASSPRPGQPGGQYF.

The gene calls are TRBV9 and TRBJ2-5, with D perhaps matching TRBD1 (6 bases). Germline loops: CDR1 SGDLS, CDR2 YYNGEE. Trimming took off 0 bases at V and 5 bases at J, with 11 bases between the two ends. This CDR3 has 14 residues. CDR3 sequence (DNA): TGTGCCAGCAGCGTAGAGGGCAGGGGCGAGACCCAGTACTTC. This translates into CASSVEGRGETQYF.

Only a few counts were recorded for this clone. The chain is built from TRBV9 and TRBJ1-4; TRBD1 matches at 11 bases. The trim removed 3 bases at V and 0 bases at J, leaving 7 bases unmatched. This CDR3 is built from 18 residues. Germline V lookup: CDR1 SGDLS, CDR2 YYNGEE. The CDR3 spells CASSGGWGQGATNEKLFF. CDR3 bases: TGTGCCAGCAGCGGTGGGTGGGGACAGGGGGCAACTAATGAAAAACTGTTTTTT.

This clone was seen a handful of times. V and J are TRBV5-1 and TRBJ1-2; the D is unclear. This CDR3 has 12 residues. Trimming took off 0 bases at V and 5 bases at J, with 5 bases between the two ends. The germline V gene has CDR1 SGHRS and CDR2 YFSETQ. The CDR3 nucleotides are TGCGCCAGCAGCTTGGGTCCTTATGGCTACACCTTC. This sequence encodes CASSLGPYGYTF.

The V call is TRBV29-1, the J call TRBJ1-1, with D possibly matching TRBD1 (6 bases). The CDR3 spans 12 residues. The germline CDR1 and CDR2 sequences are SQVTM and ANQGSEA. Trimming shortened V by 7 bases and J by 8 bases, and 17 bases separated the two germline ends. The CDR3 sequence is CSAAQGQGEAFF. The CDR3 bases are TGCAGCGCTGCCCAGGGGCAGGGGGAAGCTTTCTTT.

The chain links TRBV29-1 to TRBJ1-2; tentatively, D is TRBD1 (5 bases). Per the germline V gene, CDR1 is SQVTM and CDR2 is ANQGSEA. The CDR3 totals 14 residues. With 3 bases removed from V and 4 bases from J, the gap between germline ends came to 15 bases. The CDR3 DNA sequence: TGCAGCGTTGATGTCTCAGGGCAAACCTATGGCTACACCTTC. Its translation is CSVDVSGQTYGYTF.

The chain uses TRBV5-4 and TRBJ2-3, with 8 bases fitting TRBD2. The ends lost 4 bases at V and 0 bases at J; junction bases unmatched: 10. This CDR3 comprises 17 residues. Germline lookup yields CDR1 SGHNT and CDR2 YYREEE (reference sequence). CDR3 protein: CASSRQQRGPSTDTQYF. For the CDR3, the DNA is TGTGCCAGCAGCCGCCAGCAGCGGGGGCCAAGCACAGATACGCAGTATTTT. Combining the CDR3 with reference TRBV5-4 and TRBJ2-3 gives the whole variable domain ETGVTQSPTHLIKTRGQQVTLRCSSQSGHNTVSWYQQALGQGPQFIFQYYREEENGRGNFPPRFSGLQFPNYSSELNVNALELDDSALYLCASSRQQRGPSTDTQYFGPGTRLTVL.

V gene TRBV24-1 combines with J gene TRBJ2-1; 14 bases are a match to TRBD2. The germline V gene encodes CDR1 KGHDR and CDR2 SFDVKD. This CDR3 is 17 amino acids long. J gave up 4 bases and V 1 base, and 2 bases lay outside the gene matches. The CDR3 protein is CATSDFGLAGGYNEQFF. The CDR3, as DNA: TGTGCCACCAGTGATTTTGGACTAGCGGGGGGATACAATGAGCAGTTCTTC.

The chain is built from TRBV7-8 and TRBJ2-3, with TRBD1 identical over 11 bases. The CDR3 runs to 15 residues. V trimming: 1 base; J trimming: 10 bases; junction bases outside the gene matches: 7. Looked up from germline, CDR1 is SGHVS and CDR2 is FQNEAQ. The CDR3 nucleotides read TGTGCCAGCAGCTTAGTAGGGACAGGGGGTCCGGCGCAGTATTTT. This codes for CASSLVGTGGPAQYF.

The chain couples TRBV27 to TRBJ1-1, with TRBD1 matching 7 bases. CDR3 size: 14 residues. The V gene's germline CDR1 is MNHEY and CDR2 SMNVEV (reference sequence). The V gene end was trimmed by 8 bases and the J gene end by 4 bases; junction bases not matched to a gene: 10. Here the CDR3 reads CASLDRLGRTEAFF. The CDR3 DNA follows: TGTGCCAGCTTGGACAGGTTGGGGCGCACTGAAGCTTTCTTT.

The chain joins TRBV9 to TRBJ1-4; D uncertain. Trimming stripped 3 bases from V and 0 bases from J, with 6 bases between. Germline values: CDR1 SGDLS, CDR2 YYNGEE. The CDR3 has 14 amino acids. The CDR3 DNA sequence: TGTGCCAGCAGCGGACAAGCAACTAATGAAAAACTGTTTTTT. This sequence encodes CASSGQATNEKLFF.

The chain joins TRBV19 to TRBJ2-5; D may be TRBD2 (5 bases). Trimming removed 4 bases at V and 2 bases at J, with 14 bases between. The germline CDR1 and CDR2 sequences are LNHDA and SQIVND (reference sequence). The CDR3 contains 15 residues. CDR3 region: CASSTGGLNQETQYF. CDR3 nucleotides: TGTGCCAGTAGTACCGGTGGACTGAATCAAGAGACCCAGTACTTC.

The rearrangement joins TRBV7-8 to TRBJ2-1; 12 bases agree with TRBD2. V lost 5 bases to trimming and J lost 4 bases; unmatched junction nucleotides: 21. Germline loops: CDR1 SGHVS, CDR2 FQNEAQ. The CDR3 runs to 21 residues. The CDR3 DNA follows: TGTGCCAGCAGCCCCCTAGGTAGGGACCTAGCGGGGGGGCCAGAATACAATGAGCAGTTCTTC. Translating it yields CASSPLGRDLAGGPEYNEQFF.

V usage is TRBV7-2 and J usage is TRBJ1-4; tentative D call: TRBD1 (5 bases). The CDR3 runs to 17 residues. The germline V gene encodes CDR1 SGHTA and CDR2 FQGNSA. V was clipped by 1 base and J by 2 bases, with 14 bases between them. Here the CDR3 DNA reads TGTGCCAGCAGCTTAGTATATGGGGCTGGCACTAATGAAAAACTGTTTTTT. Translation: CASSLVYGAGTNEKLFF.

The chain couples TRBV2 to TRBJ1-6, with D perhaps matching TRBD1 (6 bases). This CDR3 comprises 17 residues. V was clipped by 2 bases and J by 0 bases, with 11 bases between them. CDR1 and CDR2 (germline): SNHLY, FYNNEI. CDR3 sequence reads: CASSELVGGSYNSPLHF. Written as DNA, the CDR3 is TGTGCCAGCAGTGAATTAGTAGGGGGCTCCTATAATTCACCCCTCCACTTT.

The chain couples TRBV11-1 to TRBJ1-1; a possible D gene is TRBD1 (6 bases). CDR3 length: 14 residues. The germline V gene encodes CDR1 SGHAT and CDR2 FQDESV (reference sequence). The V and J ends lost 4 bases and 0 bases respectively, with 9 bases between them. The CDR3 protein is CASSYGQLNTEAFF. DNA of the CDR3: TGTGCCAGCAGCTACGGACAGTTGAACACTGAAGCTTTCTTT.

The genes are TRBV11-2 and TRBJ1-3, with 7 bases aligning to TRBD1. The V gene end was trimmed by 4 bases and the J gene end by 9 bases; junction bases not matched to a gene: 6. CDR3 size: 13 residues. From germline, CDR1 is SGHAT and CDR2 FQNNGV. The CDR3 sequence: CASSSHRGVTIYF. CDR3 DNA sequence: TGTGCCAGCAGCTCTCACAGGGGTGTCACCATATATTTT.

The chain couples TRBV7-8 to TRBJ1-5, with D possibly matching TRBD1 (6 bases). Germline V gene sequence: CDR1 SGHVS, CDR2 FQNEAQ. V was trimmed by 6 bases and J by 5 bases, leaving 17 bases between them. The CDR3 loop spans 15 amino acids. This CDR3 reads CASSSNRALDQPQHF. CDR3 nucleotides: TGTGCCAGCAGTTCTAACAGGGCATTAGATCAGCCCCAGCATTTT.

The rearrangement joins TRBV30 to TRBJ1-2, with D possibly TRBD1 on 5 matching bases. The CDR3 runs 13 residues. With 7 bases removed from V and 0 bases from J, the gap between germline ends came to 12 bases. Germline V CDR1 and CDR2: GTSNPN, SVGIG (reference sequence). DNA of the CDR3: TGTGCCTTCCCGGACAACACTAACTATGGCTACACCTTC. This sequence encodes CAFPDNTNYGYTF.

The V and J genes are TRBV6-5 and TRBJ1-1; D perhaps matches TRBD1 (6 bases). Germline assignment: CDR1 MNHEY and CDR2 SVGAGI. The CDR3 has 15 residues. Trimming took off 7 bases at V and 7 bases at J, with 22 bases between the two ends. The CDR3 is CASTSNPGDSGEAFF. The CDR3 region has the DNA TGTGCCAGCACCTCAAACCCAGGGGATTCCGGTGAAGCTTTCTTT.

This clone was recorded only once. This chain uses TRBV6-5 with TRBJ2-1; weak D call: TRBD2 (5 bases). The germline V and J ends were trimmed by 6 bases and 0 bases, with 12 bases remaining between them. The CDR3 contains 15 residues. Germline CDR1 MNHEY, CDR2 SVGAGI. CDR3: CASSASFSSYNEQFF. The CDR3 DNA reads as TGTGCCAGCAGCGCTAGCTTTAGCTCCTACAATGAGCAGTTCTTC.

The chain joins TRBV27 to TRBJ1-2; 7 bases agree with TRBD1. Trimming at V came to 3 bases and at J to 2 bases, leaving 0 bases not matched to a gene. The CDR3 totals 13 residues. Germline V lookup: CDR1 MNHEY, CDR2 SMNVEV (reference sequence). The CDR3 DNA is TGTGCCAGCAGTTTGACAGGGAACTATGGCTACACCTTC. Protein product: CASSLTGNYGYTF.